Below, 6 T cell receptor beta chains from the same sample are listed, as sequenced in a study of regulatory T cells in long-lasting Graves disease. Relying on iRepertoire HTBI primers and Arm-PCR of CDR3 regions, the team built TCR beta libraries. MiXCR, applied by TCRdb to the multiplex PCR reads, yields one record per CDR3 protein. Altogether 200,000 to 250,000 distinct CDR3 sequences are present, roughly a fifth being singletons, with the ten largest covering roughly 13%. Stated time point: newly diagnosed GD, antithyroid drugs for less than 3 months. Making the TCR library involved RNA that had been extracted from PBMCs. Sequencing was performed on peripheral blood mononuclear cells (PBMCs), taken at new diagnosis, from a patient treated with antithyroid drugs. The receptors shown here come from a female donor with Graves disease.

In this sample, this clonotype turned up a few times. Written as DNA, the CDR3 is TGCAGTGCTAGACTAGCGGGAGTCGAGCAGTACTTC. Translation gives CSARLAGVEQYF. The chain links TRBV20-1 to TRBJ2-7; 10 bases match TRBD2. Germline V gives CDR1 DFQATT, CDR2 SNEGSKA (reference sequence). There are 12 residues in the CDR3. Unmatched junction bases numbered 1, after V lost 2 bases and J lost 6 bases.

This clonotype was seen repeatedly, ten times or more. J is TRBJ2-1 and V is TRBV7-2; TRBD2 matches at 10 bases. Losses at the gene ends were 5 bases for V and 8 bases for J; bases not matched to a gene: 9. The CDR3 sequence is 15 residues long. CDR1 SGHTA and CDR2 FQGNSA come from the germline V gene. The CDR3 DNA follows: TGTGCCAGCAGCAACCTAGCGGGAGTTCCTCATGAGCAGTTCTTC. Residues: CASSNLAGVPHEQFF.

This chain joins TRBV6-2 or TRBV6-3 and TRBJ2-7; the match to TRBD2 covers 11 bases. Trimming cost V 7 bases and J 2 bases; bases outside gene matches: 16. The germline CDR1 and CDR2 sequences are MNHEY and SVGEGT. The CDR3 loop spans 18 amino acids. CDR3 nucleotides: TGTGCCAGCACCCCCCGGGACAGAAGTAGCGGGAGGGCCTACGAGCAGTACTTC. Protein product: CASTPRDRSSGRAYEQYF.

This clonotype was recorded at least ten times. One end of the junction varies from germline; a read error may be responsible. The V and J genes are TRBV7-2 and TRBJ2-3; a weak D match, TRBD2 (5 bases). The CDR3 consists of 14 residues. Germline assignment: CDR1 SGHTA and CDR2 FQGNSA. The CDR3, as DNA: TGCGCCAGCAGCTATCGGGGTGGCACAGATACGCAGTATTTT. The encoded protein is CASSYRGGTDTQYF.

The rearrangement joins TRBV7-9 to TRBJ1-5; 11 nucleotides agree with TRBD1. The CDR3 is made up of 13 amino acids. Germline CDR1 is SEHNR and CDR2 is FQNEAQ (reference sequence). The CDR3 sequence: CASGQGASQPQHF. DNA of the CDR3: TGTGCTAGCGGACAGGGGGCGAGTCAGCCCCAGCATTTT.

The chain has TRBV7-2 and TRBJ2-3; 7 bases are a match to TRBD2. J was trimmed by 0 bases and V by 4 bases; bases with no gene match: 10. CDR1 is SGHTA and CDR2 is FQGNSA in the germline V gene. CDR3 length: 17 amino acids. CDR3 amino acids: CASSYGGGTASTDTQYF. The CDR3 DNA sequence: TGTGCCAGCAGCTATGGGGGGGGTACGGCGAGCACAGATACGCAGTATTTT.